This T cell receptor (beta chain) is from a study of T-cell memory formation after mild COVID-19. TCRdb itself ran the 5' RACE reads through MiXCR, one entry per CDR3 protein. The data contain tens of thousands of distinct CDR3 sequences, around 30% of them singletons. This CDR3 is built from 15 residues. Trimming removed 7 bases at V and 7 bases at J, with 22 bases between. Germline CDR1 is SGHVS and CDR2 is FQNEAQ. Study-level findings and limits: Some SARS-CoV-2-responding clones were already detected in memory before infection. Contracting CD4+ clones lay largely in CM and EM, with CD8+ ones residing in EMRA. The second-wave clones peaking on day 37 were not confirmed as SARS-CoV-2-specific. CD4/CD8 balance characterized clones contracting day 15 to 85, and CD4+ skew characterized later expanders.

In its sample, this clonotype was seen a few times. Its antigen is still unknown. The genes are TRBV7-8 and TRBJ1-2; no firm D call. Sequenced material: PBMCs or a T cell subset sorted from them (not recorded which). The clonotype was recovered from a man aged 18 to 35 who had mild COVID-19 (a few samples of this study predate the infection). Cell type and time point are not known. The CDR3 DNA sequence: TGTGCCAGCACCCCCCCAGAGGGCGAATACTTTGGCTACACCTTC. As protein: CASTPPEGEYFGYTF.